The rows below give T cell receptor beta chains drawn from one sample of a study of beta chain features in type 1 diabetes. Only in-frame clones appear in the TCRdb table, and some are missing; sequencing was by immunoSEQ multiplex PCR. The sample shows about 900,000 clones, 15% to 20% of them seen only once. Specimen: naive CD4+ T cells from blood. All receptors come from a woman in her late teens or twenties in good health. CDR3s include the opening cysteine and the closing phenylalanine or tryptophan. The order of the fields is CDR3 length, V gene, D gene, J gene, CDR3 protein. The D gene is left open where the match is weak.

len: 14; v_gene: TRBV27; d_gene: -; j_gene: TRBJ2-3; CDR3aa: CASSLLQGWDTQYF
len: 15; v_gene: TRBV7-2; d_gene: TRBD2; j_gene: TRBJ2-3; CDR3aa: CASSLGLAGVGGQYF
len: 16; v_gene: TRBV4-2; d_gene: TRBD1; j_gene: TRBJ2-4; CDR3aa: CASSQELGQGVNIQYF
len: 15; v_gene: TRBV27; d_gene: -; j_gene: TRBJ2-7; CDR3aa: CASSLSLQNSYEQYF
len: 16; v_gene: TRBV5-6; d_gene: TRBD2; j_gene: TRBJ2-1; CDR3aa: CASSLASAGGPGEQFF
len: 17; v_gene: TRBV28; d_gene: TRBD1; j_gene: TRBJ2-7; CDR3aa: CASRAPGTGMISYEQYF
len: 13; v_gene: TRBV7-9; d_gene: -; j_gene: TRBJ1-4; CDR3aa: CASSLGVGEKLFF
len: 13; v_gene: TRBV6-6; d_gene: -; j_gene: TRBJ2-3; CDR3aa: CASRPRDVYTQYF
len: 16; v_gene: TRBV15; d_gene: -; j_gene: TRBJ2-3; CDR3aa: CATSRDSIGPTDTQYF
len: 15; v_gene: TRBV4-3; d_gene: -; j_gene: TRBJ1-1; CDR3aa: CASSQEGRGNTEAFF
len: 15; v_gene: TRBV5-4; d_gene: TRBD2; j_gene: TRBJ2-3; CDR3aa: CASSLSPSGSDTQYF
len: 15; v_gene: TRBV5-1; d_gene: -; j_gene: TRBJ2-1; CDR3aa: CASSPAPGRYNEQFF
len: 17; v_gene: TRBV7-9; d_gene: -; j_gene: TRBJ2-2; CDR3aa: CASPPEGSVANTGELFF
len: 18; v_gene: TRBV4-1; d_gene: -; j_gene: TRBJ2-2; CDR3aa: CASSQDFRGGRSTGELFF
len: 18; v_gene: TRBV14; d_gene: TRBD1; j_gene: TRBJ2-1; CDR3aa: CASSQGSWRQGAYNEQFF
len: 16; v_gene: TRBV18; d_gene: TRBD1; j_gene: TRBJ1-2; CDR3aa: CASSPFDRGGLYGYTF
len: 14; v_gene: TRBV2; d_gene: -; j_gene: TRBJ2-3; CDR3aa: CASRSTGYTDTQYF
len: 11; v_gene: TRBV18; d_gene: -; j_gene: TRBJ1-2; CDR3aa: CASSLTGGYTF
len: 20; v_gene: TRBV2; d_gene: TRBD2; j_gene: TRBJ2-1; CDR3aa: CASSPPPGLAGGKGFNEQFF
len: 15; v_gene: TRBV11-2; d_gene: -; j_gene: TRBJ2-2; CDR3aa: CASSLDRGFTGELFF
len: 16; v_gene: TRBV21-1; d_gene: -; j_gene: TRBJ2-7; CDR3aa: CASSKVLRDISYEQYF
len: 17; v_gene: TRBV4-2; d_gene: TRBD2; j_gene: TRBJ2-1; CDR3aa: CASSQVLGGRKAREQFF
len: 15; v_gene: TRBV5-1; d_gene: -; j_gene: TRBJ2-1; CDR3aa: CASSLLSTSYNEQFF
len: 17; v_gene: TRBV7-9; d_gene: -; j_gene: TRBJ2-7; CDR3aa: CASSLAHGGNRSYEQYF
len: 15; v_gene: TRBV15; d_gene: -; j_gene: TRBJ1-5; CDR3aa: CATSRTVGRYQPQHF
len: 15; v_gene: TRBV28; d_gene: TRBD1; j_gene: TRBJ1-4; CDR3aa: CASSFLGTGGEKLFF
len: 13; v_gene: TRBV7-3; d_gene: -; j_gene: TRBJ1-1; CDR3aa: CASSLGSLTEAFF
len: 14; v_gene: TRBV9; d_gene: -; j_gene: TRBJ2-1; CDR3aa: CASSVGVHIHEQFF
len: 15; v_gene: TRBV15; d_gene: -; j_gene: TRBJ2-1; CDR3aa: CATSRDRAPRHEQFF
len: 15; v_gene: TRBV7-8; d_gene: -; j_gene: TRBJ2-7; CDR3aa: CASSPRQPKSYEQYF
len: 13; v_gene: TRBV27; d_gene: -; j_gene: TRBJ2-1; CDR3aa: CASSLSQSNEQFF
len: 15; v_gene: TRBV5-1; d_gene: TRBD2; j_gene: TRBJ2-5; CDR3aa: CASSLSSGSRETQYF
len: 16; v_gene: TRBV10-3; d_gene: -; j_gene: TRBJ1-2; CDR3aa: CAIRDPSRPSTYGYTF
len: 15; v_gene: TRBV27; d_gene: TRBD1; j_gene: TRBJ1-5; CDR3aa: CASSPGTGGNQPQHF
len: 16; v_gene: TRBV7-2; d_gene: TRBD2; j_gene: TRBJ2-1; CDR3aa: CASSSRTSGHYNEQFF
len: 14; v_gene: TRBV5-6; d_gene: -; j_gene: TRBJ2-2; CDR3aa: CASSHSPDTGELFF
len: 10; v_gene: TRBV2; d_gene: -; j_gene: TRBJ2-1; CDR3aa: CASKSSEQFF
len: 14; v_gene: TRBV29-1; d_gene: -; j_gene: TRBJ2-3; CDR3aa: CSVDREAAPDTQYF
len: 12; v_gene: TRBV10-3; d_gene: TRBD1; j_gene: TRBJ1-2; CDR3aa: CAIGQGASGYTF
len: 12; v_gene: TRBV28; d_gene: TRBD1; j_gene: TRBJ1-2; CDR3aa: CASAGTGYGYTF
len: 12; v_gene: TRBV6-1; d_gene: -; j_gene: TRBJ2-7; CDR3aa: CAVRVLGYEQYF
len: 15; v_gene: TRBV4-2; d_gene: -; j_gene: TRBJ1-3; CDR3aa: CASSQALHSGNTIYF
len: 16; v_gene: TRBV7-3; d_gene: TRBD2; j_gene: TRBJ2-1; CDR3aa: CASSLESGGSYNEQFF
len: 18; v_gene: TRBV4-2; d_gene: TRBD2; j_gene: TRBJ2-3; CDR3aa: CASSQEFLAGVGTDTQYF
len: 17; v_gene: TRBV29-1; d_gene: -; j_gene: TRBJ2-3; CDR3aa: CSGGGIPRLGRTDTQYF
len: 15; v_gene: TRBV7-2; d_gene: -; j_gene: TRBJ2-3; CDR3aa: CASSLVGGVGGTQYF